This T cell receptor beta chain was documented in a study of T cell repertoires in cytomegalovirus infection. The wider study: Researchers turned to recently identified HLA-C-restricted CMV epitopes as well as well-studied HLA-B-restricted ones. Signatures in public TCR beta sequences pointed to both CMV infection and matching HLA type. General study points: Identification of carriers of CMV plus the relevant HLA was achieved through cumulative public TCR beta family frequency. Ex vivo, HLA-C-restricted CMV-specific TCR beta clonotypes prevailed over the rest of the response.

TCRdb reprocessed the reads via MiXCR and lists one record per CDR3 protein. Among some 920,000 distinct CDR3 sequences listed, roughly 30% were seen once. Points on this clonotype: The antigen is unknown.

The CDR3 extends over 16 amino acids. Between the trimmed V and J ends, which lost 0 bases and 7 bases, there was a span of 18 bases. The germline CDR1 and CDR2 sequences are LGHNA and YSLEER. The TCR was taken from a human donor in good health (CMV status not recorded). Some clones in this sample may be carry-over from other donors' samples. The chain recombines TRBV4-3 with TRBJ1-1, with unresolved D. Source: cultured CD8+ T cells from PBMCs, taken from culture after CMV antigen stimulation. In nucleotides, the CDR3 is TGCGCCAGCAGCCAAGAAAGTTTAGGGTCTACCTATGAAGCTTTCTTT. Translating it yields CASSQESLGSTYEAFF.